The following is a TCR beta chain sequence with its context. This clone has a single count. Its antigen is unknown. No base quality values were provided; no much bigger clone lies one nucleotide off. The same CDR3 also results from other DNA sequences found in this sample. One collaborating source in Seattle enrolled patients during active infection and followed them longitudinally through the course of disease. The collaborating institutions used their own protocols to collect whole blood in K2EDTA tubes. For TCRbeta analysis, collaborator samples were shipped as frozen whole blood, as isolated PBMCs, or as DNA extracted from either sample type. TCRbeta CDR3 regions were amplified from genomic DNA by means of the immunoSEQ Assay, a bias-controlled multiplex PCR. Concerning the study's data processing: Nucleated cell counts per sample were estimated from amplification of reference gene primers within the assay. To quantify the absolute abundance of each unique TCRbeta CDR3 rearrangement, sequence reads were collapsed and filtered. For each sample, productive Simpson clonality was calculated as the square root of Simpson's diversity index across productive rearrangements. In its TCRdb copy, this immuneACCESS table keeps in-frame sequences only and misses some clones. Where compared with another copy, unresolved V genes explain less than half of these, and the others have no known cause. V and J calls and clone size come straight from that table; D and trimming were deduced from the DNA. Recorded for this sample are 250,000 to 350,000 clones; 85% to 90% of them occurred a single time. The ten largest clones capture approximately 6% of the sample.

The sample is drawn from a study of blood T cell repertoires in COVID-19 (dated by TCRdb to 2018 to 2020). For the study in its entirety: Samples from collaborators originated in the United States, Italy and Spain and spanned both the acute and convalescent phases of COVID-19. The material from the prospective study consisted of cDNA or gDNA derived from T cells, B-cell-depleted T cells, or PBMCs. The dataset comprised deeply sampled blood TCRbeta repertoires from subjects exposed to, actively infected with, or recovered from COVID-19. The repertoires were released in a freely available public database intended as a resource for research on the immune response to SARS-CoV-2. The samples were drawn from two sources: the first 160 participants of the ongoing ImmuneRACE study, and approximately 1,300 subjects contributed by 6 global collaborators. The sample metadata nearly always contained a de-identified subject ID, COVID-19 status, age in years and sex. Where available, HLA class I and class II types were taken from metadata supplied by the sample provider and were not determined by assay-based typing.

The investigation overall reported the following: Clinical and demographic metadata were provided uncurated, with the amount varying by source and participant.

The receptor comes from a woman between 45 and 65 years old with COVID-19, enrolled during active disease. What was sequenced was peripheral blood.

CDR3 region: CATSDPGQGTDTQYF. Here is the DNA: TGTGCCACCAGCGATCCGGGACAGGGCACAGATACGCAGTATTTT. The rearranged segments are TRBV24-1 and TRBJ2-3; 8 central nucleotides agree with TRBD1. CDR1 and CDR2 are drawn from the germline V gene: KGHDR, SFDVKD. Counted from cysteine to phenylalanine, this CDR3 has 15 amino acids. Just the 45-base CDR3 DNA is kept, in frame starting at base 1. For this chain, trimming is 7 bases at the V end and 1 base at the J end, and the number of junction bases without a gene match is 6.